This is a list of T cell receptor beta chains from one sample in a study of neurological immune-mediated disorders. TCRdb reanalysed the 5' RACE reads using MiXCR and keeps one entry per CDR3 protein. In the table there are about 62,000 distinct CDR3 sequences, around 3.8% of which are singletons. Sequenced input: PBMCs. These TCRs come from a woman between 45 and 65 years old with multiple sclerosis. Each CDR3 is given with its conserved first and last residue. D genes are given only for firm matches. The size of a clone is reported for some rows only, either as once, few or many, or as a class for expanded clones.

v_gene	d_gene	abundance	len	j_gene	CDR3aa	CDR3nt
TRBV6-5	-	few	13	TRBJ2-7	CASSPQVGEEQYF	TGTGCCAGCAGCCCCCAGGTCGGTGAGGAGCAGTACTTC
TRBV12-3/TRBV12-4	-	many	14	TRBJ2-5	CASSFVNREETQYF	TGTGCCAGCAGTTTCGTGAACAGAGAAGAGACCCAGTACTTC
TRBV10-3	TRBD2	many	14	TRBJ2-1	CAISESGLVNEQFF	TGTGCCATCAGTGAGTCGGGACTAGTCAATGAGCAGTTCTTC
TRBV7-9	-	many	14	TRBJ1-3	CASSTQGTGNTIYF	TGTGCCAGCAGCACTCAGGGGACTGGAAACACCATATATTTT
TRBV20-1	TRBD1	many	17	TRBJ2-6	CSARSGTAASGANVLTF	TGCAGTGCTCGGTCCGGGACAGCCGCTTCTGGGGCCAACGTCCTGACTTTC
TRBV4-3	-	many	13	TRBJ2-7	CASSQGGAYEQYF	TGCGCCAGCAGCCAAGGAGGCGCCTACGAGCAGTACTTC
TRBV5-1	-	many	14	TRBJ1-2	CASSFMEPNYGYTF	TGCGCCAGCAGCTTTATGGAACCGAACTATGGCTACACCTTC
TRBV9	TRBD1	many	15	TRBJ1-1	CASSVGTGPGSEAFF	TGTGCCAGCAGCGTAGGGACAGGGCCCGGGAGTGAAGCTTTCTTT
TRBV6-2/TRBV6-3	-	many	17	TRBJ1-1	CASSMQKLFGGNTEAFF	TGTGCCAGCAGTATGCAGAAGTTATTTGGCGGAAACACTGAAGCTTTCTTT
TRBV7-9	TRBD1	-	18	TRBJ1-1	CASSRGSRDRGRNTEAFF	TGTGCCAGCAGCCGCGGGTCCCGGGACAGGGGGAGGAACACTGAAGCTTTCTTT
TRBV12-3/TRBV12-4	TRBD1	many	16	TRBJ1-1	CASSSRGGSSDTEAFF	TGTGCCAGCAGTTCCAGGGGGGGGTCGTCGGACACTGAAGCTTTCTTT
TRBV7-2	TRBD1	-	18	TRBJ1-6	CASSLTGTGGPHNSPLHF	TGTGCCAGCAGCTTGACCGGGACAGGGGGTCCTCATAATTCACCCCTCCACTTT
TRBV20-1	-	few	15	TRBJ2-7	CSASSQGTYSYEQYF	TGCAGTGCTAGCTCCCAAGGGACTTACTCCTACGAGCAGTACTTC
TRBV25-1	-	many	12	TRBJ1-5	CASSDGYQPQHF	TGTGCCAGCAGTGACGGTTATCAGCCCCAGCATTTT
TRBV12-3/TRBV12-4	TRBD2	few	17	TRBJ2-1	CASRFRLAGETYNEQFF	TGTGCCAGCAGGTTCCGACTAGCGGGAGAGACATACAATGAGCAGTTCTTC
TRBV7-2	TRBD1	few	15	TRBJ2-2	CASSGTGFETGELFF	TGTGCCAGCAGCGGGACAGGGTTTGAAACCGGGGAGCTGTTTTTT
TRBV20-1	TRBD2	many	15	TRBJ2-5	CSARDQRGGVRTQYF	TGCAGTGCTAGAGATCAACGGGGGGGGGTCAGGACCCAGTACTTC
TRBV12-3/TRBV12-4	-	many	15	TRBJ2-3	CASSRFGVITDTQYF	TGTGCCAGCAGCCGCTTCGGGGTGATCACAGATACGCAGTATTTT
TRBV20-1	-	many	17	TRBJ2-4	CSAGRTSGTLAKNIQYF	TGCAGTGCTGGACGGACATCCGGGACCCTAGCCAAAAACATTCAGTACTTC
TRBV7-9	-	many	15	TRBJ2-5	CASSLRAGVYETQYF	TGTGCCAGCAGCTTACGGGCAGGGGTTTATGAGACCCAGTACTTC
TRBV5-6	TRBD1	many	15	TRBJ1-6	CASSFGTGDGSPLHF	TGTGCCAGCAGCTTCGGGACAGGGGATGGGTCACCCCTCCACTTT
TRBV6-2/TRBV6-3	-	many	13	TRBJ1-5	CASSTNSNQPQNF	TGTGCCAGCAGTACTAATAGCAATCAGCCCCAGAATTTT
TRBV6-5	-	many	15	TRBJ2-7	CASSSYPGGTYEQYF	TGTGCCAGCAGTTCGTACCCAGGGGGGACCTACGAGCAGTACTTC
TRBV7-2	-	many	15	TRBJ1-2	CASSLDGVAGTGYTF	TGTGCCAGCAGCTTAGATGGGGTGGCAGGGACTGGCTACACCTTC
TRBV19	-	few	13	TRBJ2-7	CASSPVYSYEQYF	TGTGCCAGTAGCCCTGTTTACTCCTACGAGCAGTACTTC
TRBV20-1	-	few	13	TRBJ2-5	CSARVGTQETQYF	TGCAGTGCTAGAGTGGGGACCCAAGAGACCCAGTACTTC
TRBV7-2	TRBD1	many	14	TRBJ1-5	CASSLGQGAQPQNF	TGTGCCAGCAGCTTAGGACAGGGGGCTCAGCCCCAGAATTTT
TRBV10-3	TRBD1	many	13	TRBJ2-1	CAISYTGVNEQFF	TGTGCCATCAGTTATACAGGGGTCAATGAGCAGTTCTTC
TRBV20-1	TRBD1	many	14	TRBJ1-6	CSATPGQGRSPLHF	TGCAGTGCTACTCCGGGACAGGGGCGATCACCCCTCCACTTT
TRBV18	-	few	14	TRBJ1-4	CASTHDGQREKLFF	TGTGCCAGCACACACGACGGCCAGAGGGAAAAACTGTTTTTT
TRBV7-9	-	many	14	TRBJ2-7	CASSHSIGSGEQYF	TGTGCCAGCAGCCATTCAATCGGATCTGGCGAGCAGTACTTC
TRBV20-1	-	many	12	TRBJ2-5	CSVSREQETQYF	TGCAGTGTAAGCAGGGAACAAGAGACCCAGTACTTC
TRBV7-2	-	many	15	TRBJ1-5	CASSLGGYSNQPQHF	TGTGCCAGCAGCTTGGGGGGTTATAGCAATCAGCCCCAGCATTTT
TRBV29-1	-	few	12	TRBJ2-3	CSSGRVTDTQYF	TGCAGCTCGGGTAGGGTGACAGATACGCAGTATTTT
TRBV7-8	-	many	14	TRBJ2-1	CASSSDRPYNEQFF	TGTGCCAGCAGCAGTGACAGACCCTACAATGAGCAGTTCTTC
TRBV6-2/TRBV6-3	-	many	12	TRBJ2-7	CASSYSSREQYF	TGTGCCAGCAGTTACTCTTCAAGGGAGCAGTACTTC